This passage covers 12 T cell receptor beta chains from one sample sequenced in a study of shared clonotypes between healthy human individuals. Sequencing was performed with immunoSEQ multiplex PCR; in TCRdb, only in-frame clones are kept and a portion is missing. The sample carries approximately 440,000 clones, roughly four fifths recorded once. Sequenced input: PBMCs. The receptor source for this set is a woman aged 40 to 49 in good health. Some clones in this sample may be carry-over from other donors' samples.

The chain is built from TRBV7-9 and TRBJ2-1; TRBD1 is a possible D gene (5 bases). V was trimmed by 5 bases and J by 6 bases, leaving 14 bases between them. The CDR3 is made up of 14 amino acids. Germline CDR1 reads SEHNR; CDR2 reads FQNEAQ (reference sequence). The CDR3 protein is CASSPTGPANEQFF. In nucleotides, the CDR3 is TGTGCCAGCAGCCCAACAGGTCCGGCCAATGAGCAGTTCTTC.

CDR3 sequence: CACAREAEAFF. CDR3 DNA sequence: TGTGCCTGTGCCCGGGAAGCTGAAGCTTTCTTT. The gene calls are TRBV30 and TRBJ1-1, with D uncertain. CDR3 size: 11 residues. With 6 bases removed from V and 6 bases from J, the gap between germline ends came to 11 bases. CDR1 and CDR2 from the germline V gene are GTSNPN and SVGIG (reference sequence).

The CDR3 nucleotides are TGCGCCAGCAGCTTGATATCAGGTCCGACAGGGGGTTTGGAGCAGTACTTC. Translated: CASSLISGPTGGLEQYF. This chain connects TRBV5-1 to TRBJ2-7; TRBD1 aligns across 9 bases. The CDR3 totals 17 residues. Germline V gives CDR1 SGHRS, CDR2 YFSETQ. The ends lost 1 base at V and 7 bases at J; junction bases unmatched: 15.

Note on this clone: Mismatch with germline at one junction end may stem from a read error. The genes are TRBV29-1 and TRBJ2-7, with 7 bases fitting TRBD1. The CDR3 consists of 11 residues. Germline loops: CDR1 SQVTM, CDR2 ANQGSEA. The CDR3 DNA follows: TGCAGCGTGGTCAGGGGGTCCGAGCGGTACTTC. Protein: CSVVRGSERYF.

The sample holds a few counts of this clone. A much larger clone differs by one base, so this may be a read error. Other nucleotide sequences from this sample produce the same CDR3. J is TRBJ2-7 and V is TRBV9, with D tentatively TRBD2 (6 bases). The V end was cut by 2 bases, the J end by 7 bases, with 19 bases between. Looked up from germline, CDR1 is SGDLS and CDR2 is YYNGEE. This CDR3 region has 15 residues. The CDR3 is CASSVAWCIRGEQYF. CDR3 bases: TGTGCCAGCAGCGTGGCTTGGTGCATCCGGGGGGAGCAGTACTTC.

The CDR3 sequence is CASSLGTSGDPYYEQYF. The DNA of the CDR3 is TGTGCCAGCAGTCTAGGGACTAGCGGGGACCCTTACTACGAGCAGTACTTC. This chain links TRBV28 with TRBJ2-7, with 13 bases lining up with TRBD2. Germline V CDR1 and CDR2: MDHEN, SYDVKM. The CDR3 runs to 17 residues. The ends lost 5 bases at V and 3 bases at J; junction bases unmatched: 10.

Regarding this clone: Since a far larger clone is one base different, this is likely a read error. V and J are TRBV6-1 and TRBJ2-7, with 9 bases aligning to TRBD1. CDR1 is MNHNS and CDR2 is SASEGT in the germline V gene. CDR3 size: 13 residues. The CDR3 spells CASSWTGVDEQHF. The CDR3 DNA sequence: TGTGCCAGCTCCTGGACAGGGGTCGACGAGCAGCACTTC.

The V and J genes are TRBV15 and TRBJ1-3; D gene ambiguous. Germline lookup yields CDR1 LNHNV and CDR2 YYDKDF (reference sequence). V shed 0 bases and J shed 1 base, with 4 bases lying between them. This CDR3 is built from 14 residues. CDR3 loop: CATSRDGSGNTIYF. Here the CDR3 DNA reads TGTGCCACCAGCAGAGATGGGTCTGGAAACACCATATATTTT.

Note on this clone: Other DNA sequences in this sample translate to the same CDR3. The V gene is TRBV18, the J gene TRBJ2-7, with D possibly being TRBD1 or TRBD2 (6 bases each). The germline V gene encodes CDR1 KGHSH and CDR2 LQKENI. V lost 3 bases and J 1 base, leaving 10 bases between the germline ends. CDR3 length: 14 amino acids. The CDR3 loop reads CASSPGGGSYEQYF. The CDR3 DNA follows: TGTGCCAGCTCACCTGGAGGGGGGTCCTACGAGCAGTACTTC.

This clone was observed at least ten times. The identical CDR3 is also encoded by other nucleotide sequences in the sample. This sequence joins TRBV7-9 and TRBJ1-2; TRBD1 matches 10 bases. J was trimmed by 6 bases and V by 5 bases; bases with no gene match: 9. Germline CDR1 and CDR2: SEHNR and FQNEAQ (reference sequence). This CDR3 is 15 amino acids long. The CDR3, as DNA: TGTGCCAGCAGCCCGGGACAGGGGCGCCGCCATGGCTACACCTTC. Translating it yields CASSPGQGRRHGYTF.

The count of this clone is one. Sequence at one end of the junction differs from germline and may be a read error. The V call is TRBV7-9, the J call TRBJ2-1, with D perhaps matching TRBD2 (6 bases). The CDR3 has 12 amino acids. Germline V gene data show CDR1 as SEHNR and CDR2 as FQNEAQ (reference sequence). Here the CDR3 reads CASSVAETGQFF. DNA for the CDR3: TGTGCCAGCAGCGTAGCGGAGACCGGGCAGTTCTTC.

The count of this clone is one. The chain recombines TRBV29-1 with TRBJ2-5; perhaps TRBD1 as D (6 bases). The length of the CDR3 is 15 residues. Germline values: CDR1 SQVTM, CDR2 ANQGSEA. V was clipped by 0 bases and J by 6 bases, with 17 bases between them. CDR3 in amino acids: CSVEEVPGAGKTQYF. CDR3 bases: TGCAGCGTTGAAGAAGTCCCAGGGGCTGGAAAGACCCAGTACTTC.